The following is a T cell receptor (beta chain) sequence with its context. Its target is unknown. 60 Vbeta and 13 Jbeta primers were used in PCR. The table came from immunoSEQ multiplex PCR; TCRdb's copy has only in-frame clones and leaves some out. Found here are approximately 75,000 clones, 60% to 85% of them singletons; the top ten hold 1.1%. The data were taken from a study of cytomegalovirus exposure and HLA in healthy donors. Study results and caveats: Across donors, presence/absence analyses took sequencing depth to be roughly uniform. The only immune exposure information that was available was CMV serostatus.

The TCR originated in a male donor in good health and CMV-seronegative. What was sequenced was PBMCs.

This CDR3 reads CASSSLMTGAGNTIYF. For the CDR3, the DNA is TGTGCCAGCAGTTCCCTCATGACAGGGGCTGGAAACACCATATATTTT. The chain is built from TRBV27 and TRBJ1-3, with 8 nucleotides matching TRBD1. V dropped 4 bases and J dropped 2; count of bases not matched to a gene: 7. This CDR3 has 16 amino acids. Per germline, CDR1 MNHEY and CDR2 SMNVEV (reference sequence).